The clone carrying this T cell receptor beta chain was picked up a small number of times. Its antigen is not identified. These data originate in a study of CD8 T cells in ankylosing spondylitis. Overall study results and limits: Prior literature has documented some motif variants in synovial fluid and blood from reactive arthritis. Fewer than ten highly homologous variants made up a TCR beta motif that seemed to typify ankylosing spondylitis blood.

The CDR3 loop spans 15 amino acids. V shed 5 bases and J shed 0 bases, with 11 bases lying between them. CDR1 and CDR2 from the germline V gene are SNHLY and FYNNEI. TCRdb called the 5' RACE reads again in MiXCR, with one record for every CDR3 protein. The profile shows over 200,000 distinct CDR3 sequences, 15% to 20% of them singletons. The sequence was collected from a male donor with ankylosing spondylitis. The sequencing sample was made of blood, either unsorted or a sorted T cell fraction (not recorded which). The chain couples TRBV2 to TRBJ1-5; unclear D gene. As DNA, the CDR3 is TGTGCCAGCAGTTCGGACGGGAATAGCAATCAGCCCCAGCATTTT. Its protein is CASSSDGNSNQPQHF.